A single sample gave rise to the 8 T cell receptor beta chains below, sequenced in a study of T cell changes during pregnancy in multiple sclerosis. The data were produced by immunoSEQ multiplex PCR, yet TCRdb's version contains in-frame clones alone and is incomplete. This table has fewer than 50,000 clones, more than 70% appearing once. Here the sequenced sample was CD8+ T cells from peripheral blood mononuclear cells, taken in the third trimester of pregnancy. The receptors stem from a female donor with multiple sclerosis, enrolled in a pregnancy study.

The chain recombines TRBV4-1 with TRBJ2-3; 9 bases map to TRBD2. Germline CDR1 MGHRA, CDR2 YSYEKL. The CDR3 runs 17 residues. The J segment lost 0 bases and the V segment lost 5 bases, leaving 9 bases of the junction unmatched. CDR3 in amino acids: CASSYWSSGDSTDTQYF. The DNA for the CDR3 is TGCGCCAGCAGCTACTGGTCTAGCGGGGATAGCACAGATACGCAGTATTTT.

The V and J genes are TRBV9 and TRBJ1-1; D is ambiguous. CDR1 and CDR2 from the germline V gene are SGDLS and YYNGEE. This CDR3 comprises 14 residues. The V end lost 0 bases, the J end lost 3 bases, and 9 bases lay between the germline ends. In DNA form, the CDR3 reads TGTGCCAGCAGCGTAGGTTCGGGGTACACTGAAGCTTTCTTT. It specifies CASSVGSGYTEAFF.

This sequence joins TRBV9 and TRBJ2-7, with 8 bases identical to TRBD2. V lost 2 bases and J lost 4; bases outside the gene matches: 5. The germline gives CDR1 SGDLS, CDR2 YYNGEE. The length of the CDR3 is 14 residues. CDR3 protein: CASSVGGAGYEQYF. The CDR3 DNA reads TGTGCCAGCAGCGTCGGGGGGGCGGGATACGAGCAGTACTTC.

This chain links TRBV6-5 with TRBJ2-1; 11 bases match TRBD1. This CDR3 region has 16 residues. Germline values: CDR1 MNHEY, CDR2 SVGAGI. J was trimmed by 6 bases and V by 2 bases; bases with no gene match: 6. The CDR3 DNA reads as TGTGCCAGCAGTTACCGAGCCGGGACAGGGGGCAATGAGCAGTTCTTC. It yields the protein CASSYRAGTGGNEQFF.

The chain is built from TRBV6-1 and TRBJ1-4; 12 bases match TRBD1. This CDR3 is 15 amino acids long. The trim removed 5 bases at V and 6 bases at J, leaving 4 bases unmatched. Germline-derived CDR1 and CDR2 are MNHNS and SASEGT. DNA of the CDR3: TGTGCCAGCAGTCCCGGGACAGGGGGCTATGAAAAACTGTTTTTT. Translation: CASSPGTGGYEKLFF.

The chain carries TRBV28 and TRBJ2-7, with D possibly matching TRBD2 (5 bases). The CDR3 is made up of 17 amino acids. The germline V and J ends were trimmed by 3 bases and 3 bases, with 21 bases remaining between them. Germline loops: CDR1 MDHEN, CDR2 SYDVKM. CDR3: CASSFYREGANLYEQYF. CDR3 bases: TGTGCCAGCAGTTTTTATCGGGAAGGCGCTAACCTCTACGAGCAGTACTTC.

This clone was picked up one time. In nucleotides, the CDR3 is TGTGCCAGCAGCTTAATGGGTGACTGTCGGCCCAGGCATTTT. Translating it yields CASSLMGDCRPRHF. The rearrangement uses TRBV11-2 and TRBJ1-5; D unresolved. V was pared by 2 bases and J by 15 bases, with 20 bases between. Per germline, CDR1 SGHAT and CDR2 FQNNGV. The CDR3 spans 14 residues.

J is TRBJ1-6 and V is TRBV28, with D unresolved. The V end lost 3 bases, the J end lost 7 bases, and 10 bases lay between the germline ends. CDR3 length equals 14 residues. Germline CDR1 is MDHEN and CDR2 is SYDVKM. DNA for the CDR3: TGTGCCAGCAGTTTCGCGCGGCGCAATTCACCCCTCCACTTT. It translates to CASSFARRNSPLHF.